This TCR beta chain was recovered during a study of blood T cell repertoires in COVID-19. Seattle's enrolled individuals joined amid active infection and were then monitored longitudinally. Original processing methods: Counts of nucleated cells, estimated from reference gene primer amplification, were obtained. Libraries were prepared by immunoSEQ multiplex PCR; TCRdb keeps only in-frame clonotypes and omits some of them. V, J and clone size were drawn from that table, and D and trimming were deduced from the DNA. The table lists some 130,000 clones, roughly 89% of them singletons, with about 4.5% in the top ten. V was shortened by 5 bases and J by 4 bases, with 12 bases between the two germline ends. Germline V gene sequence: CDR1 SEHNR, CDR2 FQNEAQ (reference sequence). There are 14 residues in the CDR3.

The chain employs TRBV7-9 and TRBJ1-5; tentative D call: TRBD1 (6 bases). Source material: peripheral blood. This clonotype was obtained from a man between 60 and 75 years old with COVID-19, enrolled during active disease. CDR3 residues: CASSRGGINQPQHF. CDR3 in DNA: TGTGCCAGCAGCCGAGGGGGTATTAATCAGCCCCAGCATTTT.